This TCR beta chain was documented in a study of blood T cell repertoires in COVID-19. Across the whole study: There were acute and convalescent COVID-19 samples, and they came from the United States, Italy and Spain.

One Seattle source followed patients from active infection through their disease course. The V and J ends lost 6 bases and 4 bases respectively, with 15 bases between them. The CDR3 has 14 residues. CDR1 SGHNT and CDR2 YYREEE come from the germline V gene (reference sequence). Original processing methods: Nucleated cell counts were estimated from reference gene primer amplification. TCRdb's copy holds only in-frame clones and misses some; the assay was immunoSEQ multiplex PCR. The DNA was the basis for D and trimming; V, J and clone size are from that table. This table has roughly 440,000 clones, approximately 88% appearing once.

The TCR was taken from a woman aged 50 to 60 with COVID-19, enrolled during active disease. This chain links TRBV5-4 with TRBJ2-3; D may be TRBD2 (6 bases). The sequenced sample consisted of peripheral blood. The CDR3 DNA reads as TGTGCCAGCAACATAGCGGCCATGGCAGATACGCAGTATTTT. Protein sequence: CASNIAAMADTQYF.